A selection of T cell receptor beta chains follows, all from one sample in a study of T cell responses to AZD1222 COVID-19 vaccine. Data came from immunoSEQ multiplex PCR; TCRdb stores just in-frame clones and leaves some out. The data hold over 60,000 clones, with roughly 80% observed a single time. The material sequenced was peripheral blood, taken 28 days after the second AZD1222 dose. The receptors come from an adult who received the AZD1222 COVID-19 vaccine. Both conserved end residues are part of each CDR3. A D gene is named only where the DNA matches it firmly. A row's size may be missing; if present it is once, few, many or a size class.

d_gene	v_gene	j_gene	abundance	CDR3nt	CDR3aa
NA	TRBV5-1	TRBJ1-6	few	TGCGCCAGCAGCTTGGCCGGGCAGGGGTATTCACCCCTCCACTTT	CASSLAGQGYSPLHF
NA	TRBV7-2	TRBJ2-5	once	TGTGCCAGCACCCCGGGCGGAGGGGGCGTTACCCAGACCCAGTACTTC	CASTPGGGGVTQTQYF
TRBD2	TRBV10-3	TRBJ2-1	NA	TGTGCCATCACCGAGGGACTAGCGGGGGAGCAGTTCTTC	CAITEGLAGEQFF
TRBD2	TRBV6-6	TRBJ2-5	NA	TGTGCCAGCAGTTACTCCGGGGGGGCTGGAGAGACCCAGTACTTC	CASSYSGGAGETQYF
NA	TRBV21-1	TRBJ1-1	few	TGTGCCAGCAGCAGCCCCCTTATGGACACTGAAGCTTTCTTT	CASSSPLMDTEAFF
NA	TRBV7-8	TRBJ1-1	NA	TGTGCCAGCAGCTTCCTACAGGGAGTGAACACTGAAGCTTTCTTT	CASSFLQGVNTEAFF
NA	TRBV14	TRBJ1-2	NA	TGTGCCAGCAGCCAAGATATGAGCTATGGCTACACCTTC	CASSQDMSYGYTF
NA	TRBV13	TRBJ1-1	NA	TGTGCCAGCAGCCTCAGGGTCGGGACTGAAGCTTTCTTT	CASSLRVGTEAFF
NA	TRBV5-1	TRBJ1-6	few	TGCGCCAGCAGCTTGGAAAGTTCAAGTAATTCACCCCTCCACTTT	CASSLESSSNSPLHF
NA	TRBV6-2/TRBV6-3	TRBJ1-6	once	TGTGCCAGCAGTTCAATGCGGGATTCACCCCTCCACTTT	CASSSMRDSPLHF
TRBD1	TRBV19	TRBJ2-3	NA	TGTGCCAGTAGTGGGGACAGCCACCCTAGCACAGATACGCAGTATTTT	CASSGDSHPSTDTQYF
NA	TRBV5-1	TRBJ1-5	NA	TGCGCCAGCAGCTTGGATGACAGGCGCTATCAGCCCCAGCATTTT	CASSLDDRRYQPQHF
NA	TRBV3-1/TRBV3-2	TRBJ2-5	NA	TGTGCCAGCAGCCAAGGGGATTCAGAGACCCAGTACTTC	CASSQGDSETQYF
TRBD1	TRBV27	TRBJ1-1	few	TGTGCCAGCAGCTGGGGACAGACATCCACTGAAGCTTTCTTT	CASSWGQTSTEAFF
NA	TRBV19	TRBJ1-5	NA	TGTGCCAGTAGTGTCTACAGTGCCCCTAGCAATCAGCCCCAGCATTTT	CASSVYSAPSNQPQHF
NA	TRBV12-5	TRBJ2-5	NA	TGTGCTAGTGGTCCGGGACTCCAAGAGACCCAGTACTTC	CASGPGLQETQYF
TRBD1	TRBV14	TRBJ1-6	few	TGTGCCAGCAGCCGAGGGACAGGTCGACCCCTCCACTTT	CASSRGTGRPLHF
TRBD2	TRBV11-2	TRBJ2-3	NA	TGTGCCAGCAGCTTAGGTAGCGGGGGGGCCACAGATACGCAGTATTTT	CASSLGSGGATDTQYF
NA	TRBV6-6	TRBJ1-1	NA	TGTGCCAGCAGTTACTCGCAGGAAGGGAACACTGAAGCTTTCTTT	CASSYSQEGNTEAFF
NA	TRBV18	TRBJ1-6	NA	TGTGCCAGCTCACCACAGGGGTATAATTCACCCCTCCACTTT	CASSPQGYNSPLHF